The rows below give T cell receptor beta chains drawn from one sample of a study of blood T cell repertoires in COVID-19. The table came from immunoSEQ multiplex PCR; TCRdb's copy has only in-frame clones and leaves some out. The profile shows hundreds of thousands of clones, 86% of them singletons. The sequencing sample was made of peripheral blood. These receptors were collected from a woman aged 25 to 39 with active or convalescent COVID-19. Each CDR3 is given with its conserved first and last residue. Each record gives: D gene, V gene, J gene, clone size, CDR3 DNA, CDR3 protein. The D gene is left open where the match is weak. Expanded clones are given a class, and other clones once, few, many or no size at all.

-	TRBV15	TRBJ2-1	-	TGTGCCACCAGCCCGGGGGAACGGAGGGGGTTCTTC	CATSPGERRGFF
-	TRBV9	TRBJ1-1	once	TGTGCCAGCAGCGTGCAGGGAGGCACTGAAGCTTTCTTT	CASSVQGGTEAFF
-	TRBV18	TRBJ2-7	-	TGTGCCAGCTCACCTATCGACAGCGCCTACGAGCAGTACTTC	CASSPIDSAYEQYF
-	TRBV6-1	TRBJ2-2	-	TGTGCCAGCAGTGATTGGAGCTTGGGGAACACCGGGGAGCTGTTTTTT	CASSDWSLGNTGELFF
-	TRBV19	TRBJ2-2	once	TGTGCCAGTAGCCCGAGGGGGGGGGAGCTGTTTTTT	CASSPRGGELFF
-	TRBV6-5	TRBJ1-5	-	TGTGCCACAAAACAGGGAGGCAATCAGCCCCAGCATTTT	CATKQGGNQPQHF
-	TRBV11-2	TRBJ1-4	-	TGTGCCAGCAGCCCCCCCGGGTTGGGTGAAAAACTGTTTTTT	CASSPPGLGEKLFF
TRBD1	TRBV5-6	TRBJ1-4	-	TGTGCCAGCAGCCCGACAGGGTCGAGTGAAAAACTGTTTTTT	CASSPTGSSEKLFF
-	TRBV10-3	TRBJ1-2	few	TGTGCCATCAGTGAGCTAACAGGGTCCATCTATGGCTACACCTTC	CAISELTGSIYGYTF
-	TRBV19	TRBJ1-1	-	TGTGCCAGTAGTATAGGACACCCGAACACTGAAGCTTTCTTT	CASSIGHPNTEAFF
TRBD1	TRBV7-9	TRBJ2-7	-	TGTGCCAGCAGCCTGGGACAGGGGGGCTCCTACGAGCAGTACTTC	CASSLGQGGSYEQYF
TRBD2	TRBV7-2	TRBJ2-2	few	TGTGCCAGCAGCTTAACTAGCGGGAGTTTGACCGGGGAGCTGTTTTTT	CASSLTSGSLTGELFF
TRBD1	TRBV5-1	TRBJ1-4	-	TGCGCCAGCAGCCGAGGGCAGGGGGCGATCGAAAAACTGTTTTTT	CASSRGQGAIEKLFF
-	TRBV27	TRBJ2-1	-	TGTGCCAGCAGGGGAGGATATGCCGCCTACAATGAGCAGTTCTTC	CASRGGYAAYNEQFF
TRBD1	TRBV14	TRBJ1-4	-	TGTGCCAGCAGCCAAGCAGGGGGTATACCTGAAAAACTGTTTTTT	CASSQAGGIPEKLFF
TRBD1	TRBV3-1/TRBV3-2	TRBJ1-1	-	TGTGCCAGCAGTGACAGGGCCCCGAACACTGAAGCTTTCTTT	CASSDRAPNTEAFF
-	TRBV7-9	TRBJ1-3	-	TGTGCCAGCAGCTTAGCGTCGGGAAACACCATATATTTT	CASSLASGNTIYF
-	TRBV19	TRBJ1-6	-	TGTGCCAGTAGACCAGAGGGCAATTCACCCCTCCACTTT	CASRPEGNSPLHF
-	TRBV5-1	TRBJ2-3	-	TGCGCCAGCAGCTTGGGAACTAGCTCCGGCACAGATACGCAGTATTTT	CASSLGTSSGTDTQYF
-	TRBV5-3	TRBJ2-5	once	TGTGCCAGAACCCCCACCGGGCGGAGGGAGACCCAGTACTTC	CARTPTGRRETQYF
-	TRBV9	TRBJ1-2	-	TGTGCCAGCAGCGGCGGGGTCAGTAGGGACCCTCACAACTATGGCTACACCTTC	CASSGGVSRDPHNYGYTF
-	TRBV7-9	TRBJ1-4	few	TGTGCCAGCAGCTCAAGGGGTCCCGATGAAAAACTGTTTTTT	CASSSRGPDEKLFF
TRBD1	TRBV25-1	TRBJ1-6	once	TGTGCCAGCAGTGCAACGGGACAGAAAAATTCACCCCTCCACTTT	CASSATGQKNSPLHF
TRBD2	TRBV7-2	TRBJ2-1	-	TGTGCCAGCAGCACTAGCGGGGGGGCCTTGGATGAGCAGTTCTTC	CASSTSGGALDEQFF
TRBD1	TRBV10-3	TRBJ1-2	-	TGTGCCATCCCCGGGACAGGGGCCCTTGGGGTTCATGGCTACACCTTC	CAIPGTGALGVHGYTF
TRBD2	TRBV10-2	TRBJ2-5	-	TGCGCCAGCAGTGCACTAGCGGGAGGCATGGAGACCCAGTACTTC	CASSALAGGMETQYF
TRBD1	TRBV11-2	TRBJ2-5	-	TGTGCCAGCAGCACAAAGCAGGGACAGGGGGCTTTTCCCGAGACCCAGTACTTC	CASSTKQGQGAFPETQYF
TRBD1	TRBV5-6	TRBJ2-5	-	TGTGCCAGCAGCTTGGGACAGGGGAGAGAGACCCAGTACTTC	CASSLGQGRETQYF
TRBD1	TRBV7-8	TRBJ1-2	-	TGTGCCAGCAGCCCGACAGGGATCTATGGCTACACCTTC	CASSPTGIYGYTF
TRBD2	TRBV5-6	TRBJ2-7	few	TGTGCCAGCAGCGAGGGACTAGCGGGAGACGAGCAGTACTTC	CASSEGLAGDEQYF
-	TRBV5-1	TRBJ1-1	-	TGCGCCAGCAGCTCGGGGATCCGGCAGGATGAAGCTTTCTTT	CASSSGIRQDEAFF
-	TRBV5-1	TRBJ1-1	-	TGCGCCAGCAGCTTGGGTCAGTCAAACACTGAAGCTTTCTTT	CASSLGQSNTEAFF
-	TRBV12-3/TRBV12-4	TRBJ1-1	-	TGTGCCAGCAGTCTCCCGAACACTGAAGCTTTCTTT	CASSLPNTEAFF
TRBD1	TRBV7-2	TRBJ2-7	-	TGTGCCAGCAGCGGGACAGGGAAATACGAGCAGTACTTC	CASSGTGKYEQYF
TRBD1	TRBV7-9	TRBJ2-7	-	TGTGCCAGCAGCCCAGTGGTTCAGGGGGTCGAGCAGTACTTC	CASSPVVQGVEQYF
-	TRBV3-1/TRBV3-2	TRBJ1-2	-	TGTGCCAGCAGCCAACCAGGGGTGGGTGGCTACACCTTC	CASSQPGVGGYTF
TRBD1	TRBV5-5	TRBJ1-5	few	TGTGCCAGCAGCTTAAGAGGGGGCAGCAATCAGCCCCAGCATTTT	CASSLRGGSNQPQHF
-	TRBV14	TRBJ1-2	few	TGTGCCAGCAGCCGAGCAGGGACTATCGGCTACACCTTC	CASSRAGTIGYTF
-	TRBV2	TRBJ1-1	-	TGTGCCAGCAGTCGCCGGGACGGGGGGACTGAAGCTTTCTTT	CASSRRDGGTEAFF
-	TRBV19	TRBJ2-1	-	TGTGCCAGTAGCACGGGACACTACTCCTACAATGAGCAGTTCTTC	CASSTGHYSYNEQFF
TRBD1	TRBV2	TRBJ1-1	-	TGTGCCAGCAAAGAGGGACAGGACACATACACTGAAGCTTTCTTT	CASKEGQDTYTEAFF
-	TRBV21-1	TRBJ2-7	-	TGTGCCAGCAGCAAAGCGCTGCCAGGGGATTGTGGGACGCTTGGGTTGAACGAGCAGTACTTC	CASSKALPGDCGTLGLNEQYF
TRBD1	TRBV6-4	TRBJ1-1	-	TGTGCCAGCAGGATGACGGGACAGCTCAACACTGAAGCTTTCTTT	CASRMTGQLNTEAFF
TRBD1	TRBV2	TRBJ2-5	-	TGTGCCAGCAGTACGGACAGGGGAGAGACCCAGTACTTC	CASSTDRGETQYF
TRBD2	TRBV6-4	TRBJ2-1	-	TGTGCCAGCAGACGACTAGCGGAGAGCTCCTACAATGAGCAGTTCTTC	CASRRLAESSYNEQFF
-	TRBV7-9	TRBJ2-3	-	TGTGCCAGCAGGATTCAGGGGTTTGGCACAGATACGCAGTATTTT	CASRIQGFGTDTQYF
-	TRBV7-2	TRBJ1-6	-	TGTGCCAGCAGCCATAGGGCGGGTGAGGGAGGGGGATATAATTCACCCCTCCACTTT	CASSHRAGEGGGYNSPLHF
TRBD1	TRBV5-1	TRBJ1-1	-	TGCGCCAGCAGCTTGGAGACAGGGCCCTGGACTGAAGCTTTCTTT	CASSLETGPWTEAFF
TRBD2	TRBV7-9	TRBJ2-1	-	TGTGCCAGCAGCCTCGCGGGGGGTGAGCAGTTCTTC	CASSLAGGEQFF
TRBD1	TRBV19	TRBJ1-4	once	TGTGCCAGTAGTACGCAGGGGGAAATCGGTGAAAAACTGTTTTTT	CASSTQGEIGEKLFF
TRBD1	TRBV11-2	TRBJ1-1	few	TGTGCCAGCAGCAGAAGACAGGGAAGTAAGGAGCGCACTGAAGCTTTCTTT	CASSRRQGSKERTEAFF
-	TRBV27	TRBJ1-5	-	TGTGCCAGCACCCCAACGGGGGGTTGGAATCAGCCCCAGCATTTT	CASTPTGGWNQPQHF
-	TRBV21-1	TRBJ2-7	-	TGTGCCAGCAGCAAAAAAACCCAAGAGGATCCCAACTACTACGAGCAGTACTTC	CASSKKTQEDPNYYEQYF